What follows are 5 T cell receptor beta chains derived from one specimen sequenced in a study of cytomegalovirus exposure and HLA in healthy donors. PCR employed 60 Vbeta and 13 Jbeta primers. Sequenced by immunoSEQ multiplex PCR; TCRdb stores in-frame clones only, minus some. The sample shows around 180,000 clones, 84% of them seen only once. Sequenced: PBMCs. These receptors all come from a girl aged 5 to 17 in good health and CMV-seropositive.

The chain couples TRBV27 to TRBJ1-6; 8 bases are shared with TRBD1. CDR1 is MNHEY, CDR2 SMNVEV, per germline (reference sequence). The V and J ends lost 0 bases and 3 bases, in that order; junction bases with no gene match: 4. The CDR3 covers 17 residues. The CDR3 protein is CASSLSKDRGYNSPLHF. In DNA form, the CDR3 reads TGTGCCAGCAGTTTATCAAAAGACAGGGGCTATAATTCACCCCTCCACTTT.

The chain carries TRBV14 and TRBJ1-2; maybe TRBD1 (6 bases). This CDR3 contains 13 residues. Trimming pared 4 bases from V and 3 bases from J, leaving 9 bases between. From germline, CDR1 is SGHDN and CDR2 FVKESK. DNA of the CDR3: TGTGCCAGCAGCCCCGGACAGTACTATGGCTACACCTTC. Translating gives CASSPGQYYGYTF.

This clone was seen a single time. The rearrangement uses TRBV15 and TRBJ1-1; D remains unclear. CDR3 length: 14 amino acids. V lost 0 bases and J 1 base, leaving 6 bases between the germline ends. Germline-derived CDR1 and CDR2 are LNHNV and YYDKDF (reference sequence). The CDR3, as DNA: TGTGCCACCAGCAGAGAGGCCAGGAACACTGAAGCTTTCTTT. Translation gives CATSREARNTEAFF.

The chain recombines TRBV2 with TRBJ1-1; TRBD1 matches at 11 bases. V was pared by 3 bases and J by 6 bases, with 3 bases of the junction left unmatched. The CDR3 is 14 residues long. Per the germline V gene, CDR1 is SNHLY and CDR2 is FYNNEI. Here the CDR3 DNA reads TGTGCCAGCAGTGAGGACAGGGGGCTGGCTGAAGCTTTCTTT. Translating gives CASSEDRGLAEAFF.

This chain connects TRBV29-1 to TRBJ2-2; D remains ambiguous. Germline CDR1 is SQVTM and CDR2 is ANQGSEA. The CDR3 is made up of 15 amino acids. V lost 0 bases, J lost 1 base, and 9 bases lay in between. The CDR3 region is CSVEDHTGNTGELFF. The CDR3 DNA reads TGCAGCGTTGAAGATCATACGGGGAACACCGGGGAGCTGTTTTTT.